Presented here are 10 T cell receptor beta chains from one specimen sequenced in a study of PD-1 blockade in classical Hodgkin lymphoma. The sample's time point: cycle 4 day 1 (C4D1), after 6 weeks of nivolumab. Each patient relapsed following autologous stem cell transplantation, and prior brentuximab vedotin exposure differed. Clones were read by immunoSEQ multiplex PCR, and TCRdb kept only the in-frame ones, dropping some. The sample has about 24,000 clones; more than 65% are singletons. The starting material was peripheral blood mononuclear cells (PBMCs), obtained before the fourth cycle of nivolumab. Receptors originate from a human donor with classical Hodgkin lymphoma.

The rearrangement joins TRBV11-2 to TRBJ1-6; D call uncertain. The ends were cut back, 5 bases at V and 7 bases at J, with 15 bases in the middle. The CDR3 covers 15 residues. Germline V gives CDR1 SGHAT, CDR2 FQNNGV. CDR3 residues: CASSPSASGNSPLHF. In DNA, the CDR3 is TGTGCCAGCAGCCCGAGCGCTAGCGGCAATTCACCCCTCCACTTT.

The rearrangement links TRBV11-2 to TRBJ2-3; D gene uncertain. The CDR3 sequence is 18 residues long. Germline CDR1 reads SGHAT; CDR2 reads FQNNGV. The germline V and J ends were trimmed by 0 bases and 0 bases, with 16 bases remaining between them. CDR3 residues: CASSLDRSPYYSTDTQYF. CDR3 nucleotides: TGTGCCAGCAGCTTAGATCGGTCACCTTACTATAGCACAGATACGCAGTATTTT.

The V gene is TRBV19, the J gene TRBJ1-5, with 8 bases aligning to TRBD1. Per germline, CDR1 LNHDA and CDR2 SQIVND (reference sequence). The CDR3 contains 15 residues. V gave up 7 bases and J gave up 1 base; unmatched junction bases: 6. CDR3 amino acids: CASTPTGVSNQPQHF. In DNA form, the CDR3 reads TGTGCCAGTACCCCGACAGGGGTAAGCAATCAGCCCCAGCATTTT.

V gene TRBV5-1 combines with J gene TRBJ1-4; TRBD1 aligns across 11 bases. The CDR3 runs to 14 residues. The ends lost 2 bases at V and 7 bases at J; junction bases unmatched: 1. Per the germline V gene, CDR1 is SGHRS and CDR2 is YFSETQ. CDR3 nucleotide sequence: TGCGCCAGCAGCTTCGGGACAGGGGGTGAAAAACTGTTTTTT. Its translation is CASSFGTGGEKLFF.

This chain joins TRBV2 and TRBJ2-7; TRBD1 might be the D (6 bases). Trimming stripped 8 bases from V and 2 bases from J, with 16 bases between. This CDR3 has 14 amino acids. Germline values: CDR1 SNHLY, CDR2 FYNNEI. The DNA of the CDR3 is TGTGCCAGCCAGCGTCGAACAGGGCCCTACGAGCAGTACTTC. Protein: CASQRRTGPYEQYF.

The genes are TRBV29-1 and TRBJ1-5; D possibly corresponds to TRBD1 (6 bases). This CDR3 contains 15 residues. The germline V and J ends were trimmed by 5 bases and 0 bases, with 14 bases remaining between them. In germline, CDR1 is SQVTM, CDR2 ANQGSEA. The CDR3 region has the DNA TGCAGCGTTTACCCCACAGGGAATAGCAATCAGCCCCAGCATTTT. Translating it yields CSVYPTGNSNQPQHF.

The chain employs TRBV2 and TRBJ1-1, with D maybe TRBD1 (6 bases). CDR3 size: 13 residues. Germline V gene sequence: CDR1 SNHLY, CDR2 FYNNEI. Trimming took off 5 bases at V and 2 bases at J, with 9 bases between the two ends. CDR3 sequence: CASSKGGNTEAFF. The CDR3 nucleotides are TGTGCCAGCAGTAAGGGGGGAAACACTGAAGCTTTCTTT.

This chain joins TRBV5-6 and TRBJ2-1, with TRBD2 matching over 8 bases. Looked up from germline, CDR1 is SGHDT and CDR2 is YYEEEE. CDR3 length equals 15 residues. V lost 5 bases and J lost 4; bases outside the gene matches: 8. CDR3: CASSLLAGRYNEQFF. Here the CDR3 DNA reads TGTGCCAGCAGTCTTCTAGCGGGCCGGTACAATGAGCAGTTCTTC.

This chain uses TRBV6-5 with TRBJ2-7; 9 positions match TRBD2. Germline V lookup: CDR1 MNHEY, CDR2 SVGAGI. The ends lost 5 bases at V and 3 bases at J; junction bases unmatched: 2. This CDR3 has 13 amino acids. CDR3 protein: CASSRAGGYEQYF. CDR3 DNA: TGTGCCAGCAGTCGAGCGGGAGGCTACGAGCAGTACTTC.

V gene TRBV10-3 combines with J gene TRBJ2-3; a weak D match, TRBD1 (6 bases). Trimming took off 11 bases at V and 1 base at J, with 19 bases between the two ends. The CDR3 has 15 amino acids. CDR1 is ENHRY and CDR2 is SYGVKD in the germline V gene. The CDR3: CAANRALLGTDTQYF. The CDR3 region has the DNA TGTGCCGCCAACAGGGCGTTGCTTGGCACAGATACGCAGTATTTT.